The 26 T cell receptor beta chains listed next were all sequenced from one sample in a study of early T cells in non-severe SARS-CoV-2 infection. A single record per CDR3 protein comes from TCRdb applying MiXCR to the 5' RACE reads. The data hold 29,000 or so distinct CDR3 sequences, with about 5% observed a single time. The specimen sequenced was whole blood. The receptors derive from an adult who was a healthcare worker with PCR-confirmed SARS-CoV-2 infection or an uninfected control (not recorded which).

This clonotype was seen repeatedly, ten times or more. This chain joins TRBV20-1 and TRBJ2-3; TRBD2 matches at 10 bases. This CDR3 is 18 amino acids long. V dropped 2 bases and J dropped 6; count of bases not matched to a gene: 17. Per the germline V gene, CDR1 is DFQATT and CDR2 is SNEGSKA (reference sequence). CDR3 sequence: CSARTRTLSSGRRDTQYF. The CDR3 DNA reads TGCAGTGCTAGAACTAGGACTTTGTCTAGCGGGAGACGGGATACGCAGTATTTT.

The table lists this clonotype with many counts. The gene calls are TRBV28 and TRBJ2-4; 7 bases line up with TRBD1. Looked up from germline, CDR1 is MDHEN and CDR2 is SYDVKM. The ends lost 11 bases at V and 0 bases at J; junction bases unmatched: 10. This CDR3 has 15 amino acids. In nucleotides, the CDR3 is TGTGCCTCCTCTTCGACAGGGCCAGCCAAAAACATTCAGTACTTC. Residues: CASSSTGPAKNIQYF.

This clonotype was counted ten times or more. The V gene is TRBV6-5, the J gene TRBJ2-1, with a possible D match to TRBD2 (5 bases). The length of the CDR3 is 12 residues. Deletions cut 10 bases from V and 9 bases from J, with 16 bases between. The germline V gene encodes CDR1 MNHEY and CDR2 SVGAGI. The CDR3 here is CATTRTAGEQFF. The CDR3 coding sequence is TGTGCCACCACCCGCACTGCGGGTGAGCAGTTCTTC.

This clonotype was seen repeatedly, ten times or more. The chain uses TRBV18 and TRBJ2-5, with a possible D match to TRBD2 (6 bases). The CDR3 is made up of 17 amino acids. Per germline, CDR1 KGHSH and CDR2 LQKENI. Trimming left V 6 bases short and J 1 base short, with 21 bases between. The CDR3 DNA reads as TGTGCCAGCTCTTCCTCCCCGGGAGCCAACCTCCAAGAGACCCAGTACTTC. It translates to CASSSSPGANLQETQYF.

This clonotype was observed at least ten times. This sequence joins TRBV30 and TRBJ2-7, with no clear D. The CDR3 is 12 amino acids. The V gene's germline CDR1 is GTSNPN and CDR2 SVGIG (reference sequence). Trimming shortened V by 0 bases and J by 6 bases, and 9 bases separated the two germline ends. CDR3 DNA sequence: TGTGCCTGGAGTGTAGGAATGCGCGAGCAGTACTTC. Amino acid sequence: CAWSVGMREQYF.

This clonotype was seen ten or more times. The rearrangement joins TRBV5-8 to TRBJ2-3; no clear D. CDR1 and CDR2 (germline): SGHTS, YDEGEE. The CDR3 sequence is 16 residues long. V was trimmed by 0 bases and J by 2 bases, leaving 13 bases between them. CDR3 residues: CASSLVVTDPTDTQYF. The CDR3 DNA sequence: TGTGCCAGCAGCTTGGTTGTAACGGATCCCACAGATACGCAGTATTTT.

By share, this clonotype ranks as medium-sized (0.01 to 0.1%). This rearrangement joins TRBV5-6 to TRBJ1-1, with 7 bases identical to TRBD1. V was pared by 4 bases and J by 6 bases, with 12 bases of the junction left unmatched. CDR3 length: 15 residues. Germline V gives CDR1 SGHDT, CDR2 YYEEEE. The CDR3 sequence: CASSPAGAGGSEAFF. Here the CDR3 DNA reads TGTGCCAGCAGCCCCGCGGGGGCAGGGGGGTCTGAAGCTTTCTTT.

This clonotype was observed many times. V and J are TRBV5-5 and TRBJ2-3; TRBD1 is a possible D gene (5 bases). Germline V gives CDR1 SGHKS, CDR2 YYEKEE (reference sequence). V lost 0 bases and J lost 0, with 11 bases in between. The CDR3 has 16 amino acids. The CDR3 sequence: CASSLGQTTSTDTQYF. The CDR3, as DNA: TGTGCCAGCAGCTTGGGACAGACAACGAGCACAGATACGCAGTATTTT. Full variable domain (missing parts from reference TRBV5-5 and TRBJ2-3): DAGVTQSPTHLIKTRGQQVTLRCSPISGHKSVSWYQQVLGQGPQFIFQYYEKEERGRGNFPDRFSARQFPNYSSELNVNALLLGDSALYLCASSLGQTTSTDTQYFGPGTRLTVL.

At least ten counts were recorded for this clonotype. The V and J genes are TRBV2 and TRBJ1-1, with D perhaps TRBD1 (6 bases). Trimming shortened V by 6 bases and J by 0 bases, and 14 bases separated the two germline ends. Germline V gene sequence: CDR1 SNHLY, CDR2 FYNNEI. CDR3 length: 15 residues. The CDR3 sequence is CASSRNDRMNTEAFF. The CDR3 bases are TGTGCCAGCAGCCGAAATGACAGGATGAACACTGAAGCTTTCTTT.

This clonotype was seen many times. The gene calls are TRBV5-1 and TRBJ1-4; 9 bases agree with TRBD1. CDR1 is SGHRS and CDR2 is YFSETQ in the germline V gene. CDR3 size: 15 residues. Trimming cost V 4 bases and J 7 bases; bases outside gene matches: 8. CDR3 amino acids: CASSPDRGFAEKLFF. CDR3 DNA: TGCGCCAGCAGCCCGGACAGGGGATTTGCTGAAAAACTGTTTTTT.

The genes are TRBV6-1 and TRBJ1-4, with unresolved D. Per the germline V gene, CDR1 is MNHNS and CDR2 is SASEGT. The CDR3 is 15 residues long. Trimming took off 6 bases at V and 4 bases at J, with 15 bases between the two ends. In nucleotides, the CDR3 is TGTGCCAGCAGGGGCCTAAGGGAAATTAATGAAAAACTGTTTTTT. Its translation: CASRGLREINEKLFF.

This clonotype was seen many times. The chain carries TRBV28 and TRBJ2-3, with 9 bases lining up with TRBD2. The CDR3 sequence is 16 residues long. V lost 2 bases and J lost 2; bases outside the gene matches: 5. The germline CDR1 and CDR2 sequences are MDHEN and SYDVKM. The CDR3 loop reads CASSLLAGGITDTQYF. The DNA of the CDR3 is TGTGCCAGCAGTTTACTCGCGGGGGGGATCACAGATACGCAGTATTTT.

This clonotype was detected only a few times. As DNA, the CDR3 is TGCAGTGCGCCCGGCGGCTACACCTTC. Its protein product is CSAPGGYTF. This chain uses TRBV20-1 with TRBJ1-2; D unresolved. This CDR3 comprises 9 residues. V was trimmed by 6 bases and J by 8 bases, leaving 7 bases between them. Germline-derived CDR1 and CDR2 are DFQATT and SNEGSKA (reference sequence).

This clonotype came up many times. V gene TRBV2 combines with J gene TRBJ1-2; 12 bases map to TRBD1. V was clipped by 6 bases and J by 4 bases; unmatched bases: 3. The CDR3 extends over 14 amino acids. Germline loops: CDR1 SNHLY, CDR2 FYNNEI. The CDR3 region has the DNA TGTGCCAGCAGAGGGACAGGGGGCTTCTATGGCTACACCTTC. Its translation: CASRGTGGFYGYTF.

The rearrangement joins TRBV11-2 to TRBJ1-2, with D perhaps TRBD1 (6 bases). The CDR3 covers 16 residues. Germline lookup yields CDR1 SGHAT and CDR2 FQNNGV. V lost 5 bases, J lost 2 bases, and 18 bases lay in between. The CDR3 nucleotides read TGTGCCAGCAGCCAATGGGAACAGGGCCCCAACTATGGCTACACCTTC. Translation gives CASSQWEQGPNYGYTF.

The sample holds many counts of this clonotype. The chain has TRBV15 and TRBJ1-2; perhaps TRBD1 as D (6 bases). This CDR3 spans 18 amino acids. Germline V gene lookup returns CDR1 LNHNV and CDR2 YYDKDF (reference sequence). V shed 0 bases and J shed 4 bases, with 21 bases lying between them. CDR3 sequence: CATSRDTGALDLIYGYTF. The DNA for the CDR3 is TGTGCCACCAGCAGAGACACGGGGGCTCTTGACTTAATCTATGGCTACACCTTC.

This clonotype has more than one count but fewer than ten. The chain uses TRBV11-3 and TRBJ2-1; D possibly corresponds to TRBD1 (7 bases). Germline CDR1 and CDR2: SGHNT and YENEEA. The CDR3 sequence is 19 residues long. V lost 1 base to trimming and J lost 0 bases, with 19 bases between them. CDR3 in DNA: TGTGCCAGCAGCTTAGCCGTTCCCGCGGGACAGAACTCCTACAATGAGCAGTTCTTC. Amino acid sequence: CASSLAVPAGQNSYNEQFF.

Ten or more counts support this clonotype. The rearrangement uses TRBV20-1 and TRBJ1-1, with D uncertain. Germline loops: CDR1 DFQATT, CDR2 SNEGSKA (reference sequence). CDR3 length: 12 amino acids. V was trimmed by 2 bases and J by 11 bases, leaving 15 bases between them. This chain's CDR3 is CSARSVRNEAFF. The CDR3 DNA follows: TGCAGTGCTAGATCTGTTCGGAATGAGGCTTTCTTT.

This clonotype was detected ten times or more. The chain is built from TRBV15 and TRBJ2-1, with TRBD1 matching 7 bases. The J segment lost 1 base and the V segment lost 3 bases, leaving 6 bases of the junction unmatched. From germline, CDR1 is LNHNV and CDR2 YYDKDF (reference sequence). This CDR3 has 16 residues. The chain's CDR3 is CATSRLQGQSYNEQFF. The CDR3 DNA follows: TGTGCCACCAGCAGGCTTCAGGGACAGTCCTACAATGAGCAGTTCTTC.

This clonotype was counted ten times or more. The chain joins TRBV7-8 to TRBJ1-1; D gene ambiguous. There are 16 residues in the CDR3. CDR1 SGHVS and CDR2 FQNEAQ come from the germline V gene. V lost 5 bases and J lost 2, with 18 bases in between. CDR3 region: CASSPLGPGINTEAFF. CDR3 nucleotides: TGTGCCAGCAGCCCCCTCGGGCCAGGTATTAACACTGAAGCTTTCTTT.

This clonotype was seen repeatedly, ten times or more. The chain couples TRBV5-1 to TRBJ1-2; unclear D gene. Germline values: CDR1 SGHRS, CDR2 YFSETQ. The germline V and J ends were trimmed by 0 bases and 9 bases, with 15 bases remaining between them. The CDR3 contains 14 residues. The DNA for the CDR3 is TGCGCCAGCAGCTTGGGGCAGACTCGCGAGAGCTACACCTTC. Protein: CASSLGQTRESYTF.

At least ten counts were recorded for this clonotype. The rearrangement joins TRBV4-1 to TRBJ2-1; 9 bases align to TRBD1. This CDR3 spans 17 amino acids. Looked up from germline, CDR1 is MGHRA and CDR2 is YSYEKL. The trim removed 2 bases at V and 4 bases at J, leaving 9 bases unmatched. CDR3 sequence (DNA): TGCGCCAGCAGCCAAACTATTACAGGGGGCGGGTACAATGAGCAGTTCTTC. Protein sequence: CASSQTITGGGYNEQFF.

Ten or more counts support this clonotype. The chain is built from TRBV4-3 and TRBJ2-1; 7 bases align to TRBD1. This CDR3 has 15 residues. Trimming took 1 base from V and 1 from J; bases not matched to a gene: 1. Germline V gene lookup returns CDR1 LGHNA and CDR2 YSLEER. CDR3 DNA: TGCGCCAGCAGCCAAGGGGACAGATCCTACAATGAGCAGTTCTTC. Its protein product is CASSQGDRSYNEQFF.

This clonotype was recorded many times. The V call is TRBV29-1, the J call TRBJ1-2, with D unresolved. Germline assignment: CDR1 SQVTM and CDR2 ANQGSEA. This CDR3 comprises 12 residues. V shed 2 bases and J shed 6 bases, with 10 bases lying between them. This CDR3 is CSVERRKDGYTF. CDR3 DNA: TGCAGCGTTGAACGGCGGAAGGATGGCTACACCTTC.

By sample share, this clonotype is large. The chain couples TRBV25-1 to TRBJ1-4, with 7 bases that match TRBD1. The CDR3 has 15 residues. The germline V gene encodes CDR1 MGHDK and CDR2 SYGVNS. The trim removed 3 bases at V and 5 bases at J, leaving 6 bases unmatched. The CDR3 bases are TGTGCCAGCAGTGACTCAGGGGGGTCCAATGAAAAACTGTTTTTT. Its translation: CASSDSGGSNEKLFF.

Judged by abundance, this clonotype is medium-sized (0.01 to 0.1%). The chain recombines TRBV3-1 with TRBJ2-1, with D perhaps assigned TRBD1 or TRBD2 (7 bases each). The V end was cut by 4 bases, the J end by 0 bases, with 19 bases between. Germline CDR1 and CDR2: LGHDT and YNNKEL (reference sequence). CDR3 size: 18 residues. The CDR3, as DNA: TGTGCCAGCAGCCCAGACTGGGAGGGGGCGATCTCCTACAATGAGCAGTTCTTC. Translation: CASSPDWEGAISYNEQFF.